A selection of T cell receptor beta chains follows, all from one sample in a study of blood T cell repertoires in COVID-19. Libraries were prepared by immunoSEQ multiplex PCR; TCRdb keeps only in-frame clonotypes and omits some of them. The repertoire consists of approximately 440,000 clones, with 90% occurring once and the leading ten covering about 0.6%. The sequenced sample consisted of PBMCs or T cells enriched from blood (not recorded which). These receptor sequences come from a man between 18 and 29 years old who had recovered from COVID-19. Each CDR3 is given with its conserved first and last residue. The D gene is left open where the match is weak. Rows give clone size only sometimes, using once, few, many, or a class for an expanded clone.

d_call j_call clone_size v_call cdr3_aa cdr3_nt
. TRBJ1-1 . TRBV3-1/TRBV3-2 CASSQDGQGKAFF TGTGCCAGCAGCCAAGATGGGCAGGGGAAAGCTTTCTTT
. TRBJ1-1 . TRBV5-1 CASSLAETEAFF TGCGCCAGCAGCTTGGCGGAGACTGAAGCTTTCTTT
. TRBJ1-2 . TRBV7-9 CASSLGDIHGYTF TGTGCCAGCAGCCTTGGGGACATCCATGGCTACACCTTC
TRBD2 TRBJ2-1 . TRBV11-3 CASSLATSGGAEQFF TGTGCCAGCAGCTTAGCGACTAGCGGGGGGGCTGAGCAGTTCTTC
. TRBJ1-2 . TRBV7-2 CASSPASGLRGGYTF TGTGCCAGCAGCCCCGCCTCAGGGCTTAGGGGTGGCTACACCTTC
. TRBJ1-5 . TRBV7-8 CASSLARVFNGPQHF TGTGCCAGCAGCTTAGCCAGGGTCTTCAATGGGCCCCAGCATTTT
. TRBJ1-2 once TRBV9 CASSLQGRDYGYTF TGTGCCAGCAGCCTACAGGGACGGGACTATGGCTACACCTTC
TRBD2 TRBJ2-1 . TRBV4-1 CASSPEPLVGGYEQFF TGCGCCAGCAGCCCCGAACCATTGGTGGGGGGGTATGAGCAGTTCTTC
TRBD1 TRBJ1-2 many TRBV10-3 CAISEGGQGAGYTF TGTGCCATCAGTGAAGGGGGACAGGGAGCTGGCTACACCTTC
. TRBJ1-3 . TRBV11-3 CASKSLSSGNTIYF TGTGCCAGCAAATCACTCTCCTCTGGAAACACCATATATTTT